Below, 19 T cell receptor beta chains from the same sample are listed, as sequenced in a study of T-cell memory formation after mild COVID-19. In TCRdb, the 5' RACE reads were re-called with MiXCR into one record per CDR3 protein. The top ten clones hold about three fifths of a sample with 6,000 to 9,500 distinct CDR3 sequences, roughly 31% of them seen once. The sample was PBMCs or a T cell subset sorted from them (not recorded which). The receptors come from an adult woman who had mild COVID-19 (a few samples of this study predate the infection). Cell type and time point are not known.

This clonotype has ten or more counts. V is TRBV11-2 and J is TRBJ2-1; 11 bases fit TRBD2. Germline CDR1 and CDR2: SGHAT and FQNNGV. This CDR3 region has 17 residues. With V trimmed by 6 bases and J by 8 bases, 15 bases remained unmatched. CDR3 in amino acids: CASSFSTWSSGRDEQFF. The CDR3 DNA is TGTGCCAGCAGTTTTTCCACCTGGAGTAGCGGGAGGGATGAGCAGTTCTTC.

This clonotype has at least ten counts. J is TRBJ2-7 and V is TRBV4-3; 10 nucleotides align to TRBD2. In germline, CDR1 is LGHNA, CDR2 YSLEER. CDR3 length: 18 amino acids. The V segment lost 3 bases and the J segment 1 base; nucleotides outside the gene matches: 12. CDR3 bases: TGCGCCAGCAGCCACAGGACTAGCGGCAAAGACCTTTCCTACGAGCAGTACTTC. It codes for CASSHRTSGKDLSYEQYF.

This clonotype showed up many times. This chain connects TRBV20-1 to TRBJ2-1, with 10 bases lining up with TRBD2. V lost 1 base to trimming and J lost 9 bases; unmatched junction nucleotides: 12. The CDR3 totals 16 residues. CDR1 DFQATT and CDR2 SNEGSKA come from the germline V gene (reference sequence). The CDR3 DNA reads as TGCAGTGCTAGAGGGCCAGCGGGGGGGCGGTGGAGTGAGCAGTTCTTC. Translated, it gives CSARGPAGGRWSEQFF.

Many counts were recorded for this clonotype. The V and J genes are TRBV5-1 and TRBJ2-7; D remains unclear. Germline CDR1 and CDR2: SGHRS and YFSETQ. Trimming removed 2 bases at V and 0 bases at J, with 12 bases between. This CDR3 spans 15 amino acids. Here the CDR3 reads CASSFKDRSSYEQYF. The CDR3 region has the DNA TGCGCCAGCAGCTTCAAAGACCGAAGCTCCTACGAGCAGTACTTC. Using reference TRBV5-1 and TRBJ2-7 for the parts outside the CDR3, the full variable domain is KAGVTQTPRYLIKTRGQQVTLSCSPISGHRSVSWYQQTPGQGLQFLFEYFSETQRNKGNFPGRFSGRQFSNSRSEMNVSTLELGDSALYLCASSFKDRSSYEQYFGPGTRLTVT.

This chain connects TRBV7-9 to TRBJ2-3; D is possibly TRBD1 (6 bases). V lost 1 base and J lost 1, with 12 bases in between. This CDR3 region has 16 residues. CDR1 and CDR2 (germline): SEHNR, FQNEAQ (reference sequence). CDR3 in amino acids: CASSLGQGSRTDTQYF. CDR3 nucleotides: TGTGCCAGCAGCTTAGGGCAGGGGTCGCGCACAGATACGCAGTATTTT.

This clonotype was recorded at least ten times. This chain connects TRBV9 to TRBJ1-6; no clear D. The CDR3 length is 12 residues. V lost 1 base, J lost 8 bases, and 4 bases lay in between. Germline V gives CDR1 SGDLS, CDR2 YYNGEE. CDR3 sequence (DNA): TGTGCCAGCAGCGTAATCGATTCACCCCTCCACTTT. Amino acid sequence: CASSVIDSPLHF.

Sample share makes this clonotype medium-sized (0.01 to 0.1%). The chain combines TRBV12-3 or TRBV12-4 with TRBJ2-1; weak D call: TRBD1 (5 bases). V lost 3 bases, J lost 0 bases, and 12 bases lay in between. CDR3 length: 16 residues. The CDR3 DNA reads as TGTGCCAGCAGTTTTCTCCAGGGAAGCTCCTACAATGAGCAGTTCTTC. This encodes CASSFLQGSSYNEQFF.

This clonotype was recorded many times. This CDR3 reads CASSASAGQGVLGEQYF. CDR3 DNA sequence: TGTGCCAGCAGTGCCTCGGCCGGACAGGGGGTCCTCGGCGAGCAGTACTTC. The gene calls are TRBV6-4 and TRBJ2-7, with 10 nucleotides matching TRBD1. Per the germline V gene, CDR1 is MRHNA and CDR2 is SNTAGT. The V gene end was trimmed by 4 bases and the J gene end by 6 bases; junction bases not matched to a gene: 15. There are 17 residues in the CDR3.

This clonotype occurred many times. This chain joins TRBV3-1 and TRBJ2-5; D perhaps matches TRBD2 (5 bases). Trimming shortened V by 0 bases and J by 3 bases, and 17 bases separated the two germline ends. The CDR3 sequence is 17 residues long. The germline V gene encodes CDR1 LGHDT and CDR2 YNNKEL (reference sequence). The CDR3 region is CASSQEDYGLGEETQYF. CDR3 bases: TGTGCCAGCAGCCAAGAAGATTACGGACTGGGCGAAGAGACCCAGTACTTC.

V is TRBV6-1 and J is TRBJ2-3; no reliable D call. This CDR3 has 13 residues. V was trimmed by 1 base and J by 5 bases, leaving 7 bases between them. Germline V gene data show CDR1 as MNHNS and CDR2 as SASEGT. Here the CDR3 reads CASSEGVRDTQYF. CDR3 DNA: TGTGCCAGCAGTGAAGGAGTCCGAGATACGCAGTATTTT.

The chain has TRBV7-2 and TRBJ2-5, with 14 positions matching TRBD2. Germline V CDR1 and CDR2: SGHTA, FQGNSA. The length of the CDR3 is 17 residues. After removal of 5 bases from V and 4 bases from J, the junction contained 9 bases not matched to a gene. CDR3 in amino acids: CASSRGTSGGGRETQYF. CDR3 sequence (DNA): TGTGCCAGCAGCAGAGGGACTAGCGGGGGAGGTAGAGAGACCCAGTACTTC.

This clonotype was detected many times. The rearrangement uses TRBV11-3 and TRBJ2-3; 11 bases are shared with TRBD2. V dropped 0 bases and J dropped 4; count of bases not matched to a gene: 6. From germline, CDR1 is SGHNT and CDR2 YENEEA. The CDR3 totals 17 residues. CDR3 nucleotide sequence: TGTGCCAGCAGCTTAGATAAACTAGCGGGAGTGGCAGATACGCAGTATTTT. Protein: CASSLDKLAGVADTQYF.

This clonotype was seen at least ten times. The chain recombines TRBV27 with TRBJ2-3; tentative D call: TRBD2 (5 bases). Trimming took off 3 bases at V and 0 bases at J, with 19 bases between the two ends. CDR3 size: 18 residues. The germline V gene encodes CDR1 MNHEY and CDR2 SMNVEV (reference sequence). This CDR3 is CASSLPSGFGYSTDTQYF. For the CDR3, the DNA is TGTGCCAGCAGTTTGCCCTCGGGGTTTGGTTATAGCACAGATACGCAGTATTTT.

By proportion, this clonotype is medium-sized. J is TRBJ2-1 and V is TRBV6-2 or TRBV6-3; D remains unclear. Germline CDR1 MNHEY, CDR2 SVGEGT. The germline V and J ends were trimmed by 4 bases and 10 bases, with 11 bases remaining between them. The CDR3 totals 12 residues. CDR3 bases: TGTGCCAGCAGTTCTTATGCCTGGGAGCAGTTCTTC. Its protein product is CASSSYAWEQFF.

In its sample, this clonotype ranks as medium-sized (0.01 to 0.1%). This chain links TRBV6-5 with TRBJ2-1; weak D call: TRBD2 (6 bases). From germline, CDR1 is MNHEY and CDR2 SVGAGI. The CDR3 has 16 amino acids. V lost 7 bases and J 7 bases, leaving 23 bases between the germline ends. The CDR3 region has the DNA TGTGCCAGCACATCCCTTAGCGTGCTGGCGGGGAATGAGCAGTTCTTC. This gives the protein CASTSLSVLAGNEQFF.

The chain combines TRBV6-1 with TRBJ2-3; possible D gene TRBD1, 5 bases. CDR3 length: 16 amino acids. Trimming removed 4 bases at V and 0 bases at J, with 14 bases between. CDR1 is MNHNS, CDR2 SASEGT, per germline. DNA for the CDR3: TGTGCCAGCAGTGTTCAGGGTAGGGTTAGCACAGATACGCAGTATTTT. This gives the protein CASSVQGRVSTDTQYF.

This clonotype was recorded at least ten times. The chain uses TRBV4-1 and TRBJ1-5, with D perhaps matching TRBD1 (5 bases). The CDR3 is 14 residues long. The V end was cut by 0 bases, the J end by 7 bases, with 10 bases between. The germline V gene has CDR1 MGHRA and CDR2 YSYEKL. The CDR3 coding sequence is TGCGCCAGCAGCCAAGAAAGGGGAGGGCAGCCCCAGCATTTT. Encoded protein: CASSQERGGQPQHF.

This rearrangement joins TRBV6-6 to TRBJ1-2; D call uncertain. Per germline, CDR1 MNHNY and CDR2 SVGAGI (reference sequence). This CDR3 contains 14 residues. V was clipped by 5 bases and J by 3 bases, with 13 bases between them. CDR3 DNA: TGTGCCAGCAGTGAGCCCGGTGGATACTATGGCTACACCTTC. As protein: CASSEPGGYYGYTF.

This clonotype was detected many times. The chain has TRBV20-1 and TRBJ2-7; D may be TRBD2 (6 bases). Germline CDR1 and CDR2: DFQATT and SNEGSKA (reference sequence). The CDR3 extends over 14 amino acids. V was cut by 4 bases and J by 2 bases, with 15 bases left in between. CDR3 coding DNA: TGCAGTGCTAAACCCGGGACTGCAACCTACGAGCAGTACTTC. Its protein is CSAKPGTATYEQYF.